This T cell receptor beta chain was sequenced in a study of control samples from healthy donors and cancer patients. This CDR3 is 14 amino acids long. The V and J ends lost 2 bases and 3 bases respectively, with 9 bases between them. The germline V gene has CDR1 MGHRA and CDR2 YSYEKL. TCRdb's copy holds only in-frame clones and misses some; the assay was immunoSEQ multiplex PCR. The top ten clones hold 4.9% of a sample with 110,000 to 150,000 clones, under 90% of them seen once. The TCR comes from a man aged 25 to 40 in good health. This sequence joins TRBV4-1 and TRBJ2-3, with no clear D. The material sequenced was blood. The CDR3 bases are TGCGCCAGCAGCCAACCCCCAATGACAGATACGCAGTATTTT. Its translation is CASSQPPMTDTQYF.